A selection of T cell receptor beta chains follows, all from one sample in a study of cytomegalovirus exposure and HLA in healthy donors. Sequencing used immunoSEQ multiplex PCR; TCRdb keeps in-frame clones, though not all of them. This table has around 170,000 clones, roughly three quarters appearing once. Sequencing was carried out using PBMCs. The receptor source for this set is a woman aged 30 to 39 in good health and CMV-seropositive. Each CDR3 is given with its conserved first and last residue. D genes are given only for firm matches. Expanded clones get a size class; other rows say once, few or many, or leave the size out.

CDR3 protein: CASSVNRDSNSPLHF
CDR3 DNA: TGTGCCAGCAGTGTCAACCGGGACAGTAATTCACCCCTCCACTTT
V gene: TRBV6-4
clone size: -
D gene: TRBD1
J gene: TRBJ1-6

CDR3 protein: CASSQKTLGGTGELFF
CDR3 DNA: TGTGCCAGCAGCCAGAAGACCCTGGGGGGCACCGGGGAGCTGTTTTTT
V gene: TRBV5-6
clone size: -
D gene: -
J gene: TRBJ2-2

CDR3 protein: CASSRDSPNYGYTF
CDR3 DNA: TGTGCCAGCAGCCGGGACAGTCCTAACTATGGCTACACCTTC
V gene: TRBV6-5
clone size: -
D gene: TRBD1
J gene: TRBJ1-2

CDR3 protein: CASSLGLAGALAKNIQYF
CDR3 DNA: TGTGCCAGCAGCCTCGGACTAGCGGGGGCCCTAGCCAAAAACATTCAGTACTTC
V gene: TRBV13
clone size: -
D gene: TRBD2
J gene: TRBJ2-4

CDR3 protein: CAILNRGSGGELFF
CDR3 DNA: TGTGCCATTCTGAACAGGGGTTCGGGCGGGGAGCTGTTTTTT
V gene: TRBV28
clone size: -
D gene: TRBD1
J gene: TRBJ2-2

CDR3 protein: CARSPLTKAFNEQFF
CDR3 DNA: TGTGCCAGAAGCCCCCTAACTAAAGCGTTCAATGAGCAGTTCTTC
V gene: TRBV5-3
clone size: -
D gene: -
J gene: TRBJ2-1

CDR3 protein: CASSPLTVLNTEAFF
CDR3 DNA: TGTGCCAGCAGTCCCTTGACAGTTTTGAACACTGAAGCTTTCTTT
V gene: TRBV27
clone size: -
D gene: -
J gene: TRBJ1-1

CDR3 protein: CASSQDHRNGQGEFF
CDR3 DNA: TGTGCCAGCAGCCAAGATCATCGTAATGGGCAGGGTGAGTTCTTC
V gene: TRBV4-2
clone size: -
D gene: -
J gene: TRBJ2-1

CDR3 protein: CASSRGTPEAFF
CDR3 DNA: TGCGCCAGCAGTCGAGGGACTCCTGAAGCTTTCTTT
V gene: TRBV10-2
clone size: -
D gene: -
J gene: TRBJ1-1

CDR3 protein: CASSSGLARRETQYF
CDR3 DNA: TGTGCCAGCAGCTCTGGACTAGCTCGGCGAGAGACCCAGTACTTC
V gene: TRBV7-9
clone size: -
D gene: TRBD2
J gene: TRBJ2-5

CDR3 protein: CASSLDGGYEQYF
CDR3 DNA: TGTGCCAGCAGCTTAGACGGCGGCTACGAGCAGTACTTC
V gene: TRBV11-3
clone size: few
D gene: -
J gene: TRBJ2-7

CDR3 protein: CASSKSGMWDTQYF
CDR3 DNA: TGTGCCAGTAGTAAATCCGGGATGTGGGATACGCAGTATTTT
V gene: TRBV19
clone size: -
D gene: -
J gene: TRBJ2-3

CDR3 protein: CASTAPPGTSDTDTQYF
CDR3 DNA: TGTGCCAGCACGGCCCCGCCCGGGACTAGCGACACAGATACGCAGTATTTT
V gene: TRBV21-1
clone size: once
D gene: -
J gene: TRBJ2-3

CDR3 protein: CASRAGLETQYF
CDR3 DNA: TGTGCCAGTAGGGCGGGGTTGGAGACCCAGTACTTC
V gene: TRBV19
clone size: -
D gene: -
J gene: TRBJ2-5

CDR3 protein: CASRPWGTGRFYGYTF
CDR3 DNA: TGTGCCAGCAGGCCATGGGGGACAGGGAGATTCTATGGCTACACCTTC
V gene: TRBV28
clone size: -
D gene: TRBD1
J gene: TRBJ1-2

CDR3 protein: CAWERGATDTQYF
CDR3 DNA: TGTGCCTGGGAGCGGGGGGCGACAGATACGCAGTATTTT
V gene: TRBV30
clone size: -
D gene: TRBD2
J gene: TRBJ2-3

CDR3 protein: CASSQLAGRNTGELFF
CDR3 DNA: TGTGCCAGCAGTCAACTAGCGGGGAGAAACACCGGGGAGCTGTTTTTT
V gene: TRBV7-9
clone size: -
D gene: TRBD2
J gene: TRBJ2-2

CDR3 protein: CASSAGQKQPQHF
CDR3 DNA: TGTGCCAGCAGCGCGGGACAGAAGCAGCCCCAGCATTTT
V gene: TRBV9
clone size: -
D gene: TRBD1
J gene: TRBJ1-5

CDR3 protein: CASSRDRYNYGYTF
CDR3 DNA: TGTGCCAGCAGCCGAGACAGGTATAACTATGGCTACACCTTC
V gene: TRBV6-6
clone size: few
D gene: -
J gene: TRBJ1-2

CDR3 protein: CSSSLGDSPREAFF
CDR3 DNA: TGTTCCAGCAGCTTGGGGGACAGTCCTAGGGAAGCTTTCTTT
V gene: TRBV7-9
clone size: -
D gene: TRBD1
J gene: TRBJ1-1

CDR3 protein: CASSYQGQYQETQYF
CDR3 DNA: TGTGCCAGCAGTTACCAGGGACAGTACCAAGAGACCCAGTACTTC
V gene: TRBV6-5
clone size: -
D gene: TRBD1
J gene: TRBJ2-5

CDR3 protein: CASSPRGHSYNSPLHF
CDR3 DNA: TGTGCCAGCAGTCCCCGGGGTCACTCCTATAATTCACCCCTCCACTTT
V gene: TRBV28
clone size: -
D gene: -
J gene: TRBJ1-6

CDR3 protein: CASVGLGQGNSPLHF
CDR3 DNA: TGTGCCAGCGTGGGATTGGGACAGGGCAATTCACCCCTCCACTTT
V gene: TRBV28
clone size: -
D gene: TRBD1
J gene: TRBJ1-6

CDR3 protein: CAWSAPSGGAYNEQFF
CDR3 DNA: TGTGCCTGGAGTGCCCCTAGCGGGGGGGCGTACAATGAGCAGTTCTTC
V gene: TRBV30
clone size: -
D gene: TRBD2
J gene: TRBJ2-1

CDR3 protein: CASSKIGTGVTDTQYF
CDR3 DNA: TGTGCCAGTAGTAAAATCGGGACAGGGGTGACAGATACGCAGTATTTT
V gene: TRBV19
clone size: -
D gene: TRBD1
J gene: TRBJ2-3

CDR3 protein: CASSQDATDHSSYNSPLHF
CDR3 DNA: TGCGCCAGCAGCCAAGATGCCACAGACCATAGCTCCTATAATTCACCCCTCCACTTT
V gene: TRBV4-1
clone size: -
D gene: -
J gene: TRBJ1-6

CDR3 protein: CASRSGLAGTNTGELFF
CDR3 DNA: TGTGCCAGCAGATCGGGACTAGCGGGCACGAACACCGGGGAGCTGTTTTTT
V gene: TRBV9
clone size: few
D gene: TRBD2
J gene: TRBJ2-2

CDR3 protein: CASSQFDRGANSPLHF
CDR3 DNA: TGCGCCAGCAGCCAATTCGACAGGGGGGCGAATTCACCCCTCCACTTT
V gene: TRBV4-1
clone size: -
D gene: TRBD1
J gene: TRBJ1-6

CDR3 protein: CASSTFTGGSGNTIYF
CDR3 DNA: TGTGCCAGCAGTACATTTACAGGGGGCTCTGGAAACACCATATATTTT
V gene: TRBV28
clone size: -
D gene: TRBD1
J gene: TRBJ1-3

CDR3 protein: CASSEYEGRYGYTF
CDR3 DNA: TGTGCCAGCAGTGAATATGAGGGTCGCTATGGCTACACCTTC
V gene: TRBV6-1
clone size: -
D gene: -
J gene: TRBJ1-2

CDR3 protein: CASSQEAGFPYEQYF
CDR3 DNA: TGCGCCAGCAGCCAAGAGGCAGGTTTTCCCTACGAGCAGTACTTC
V gene: TRBV4-3
clone size: -
D gene: -
J gene: TRBJ2-7

CDR3 protein: CASSADTSGGRDEQYF
CDR3 DNA: TGTGCCAGCAGCGCCGATACTAGCGGGGGACGCGACGAGCAGTACTTC
V gene: TRBV9
clone size: -
D gene: TRBD2
J gene: TRBJ2-7

CDR3 protein: CASRAVGRGARYNEQFF
CDR3 DNA: TGCGCCAGCAGGGCGGTGGGGCGGGGAGCCAGGTACAATGAGCAGTTCTTC
V gene: TRBV4-1
clone size: -
D gene: -
J gene: TRBJ2-1

CDR3 protein: CASSPGPGNNYGYTF
CDR3 DNA: TGCGCCAGCAGCCCCGGACCGGGGAATAACTATGGCTACACCTTC
V gene: TRBV5-1
clone size: -
D gene: -
J gene: TRBJ1-2

CDR3 protein: CATSRGGTASKQYF
CDR3 DNA: TGTGCCACCAGCAGAGGTGGGACAGCTTCCAAGCAGTACTTC
V gene: TRBV15
clone size: -
D gene: TRBD1
J gene: TRBJ2-7

CDR3 protein: CASSPQGTPGTQYF
CDR3 DNA: TGTGCCAGCAGTCCACAGGGCACGCCGGGGACCCAGTACTTC
V gene: TRBV6-5
clone size: -
D gene: -
J gene: TRBJ2-5

CDR3 protein: CASSLRRGVGGTQYF
CDR3 DNA: TGTGCCAGCAGTTTAAGGCGGGGGGTGGGGGGGACCCAGTACTTC
V gene: TRBV27
clone size: -
D gene: TRBD2
J gene: TRBJ2-5

CDR3 protein: CASSLWYLLSNQPQHF
CDR3 DNA: TGTGCCAGCAGCTTATGGTATCTACTAAGCAATCAGCCCCAGCATTTT
V gene: TRBV11-3
clone size: -
D gene: -
J gene: TRBJ1-5

CDR3 protein: CASSLGGFGSPLHF
CDR3 DNA: TGTGCCAGCAGTTTGGGGGGGTTCGGTTCACCCCTCCACTTT
V gene: TRBV28
clone size: -
D gene: -
J gene: TRBJ1-6

CDR3 protein: CASSLFDRGGGYTF
CDR3 DNA: TGTGCCAGCAGCTTATTCGACAGGGGAGGCGGCTACACCTTC
V gene: TRBV7-2
clone size: few
D gene: TRBD1
J gene: TRBJ1-2

CDR3 protein: CASSLETVAYEQYF
CDR3 DNA: TGTGCCAGCAGCTTAGAAACAGTAGCCTACGAGCAGTACTTC
V gene: TRBV11-2
clone size: -
D gene: -
J gene: TRBJ2-7

CDR3 protein: CASSVSRVAGELFF
CDR3 DNA: TGCGCCAGCAGCGTAAGCAGGGTGGCCGGGGAGCTGTTTTTT
V gene: TRBV4-3
clone size: -
D gene: -
J gene: TRBJ2-2

CDR3 protein: CASSVSGSVGTGGWDEQYF
CDR3 DNA: TGTGCCAGCAGTGTGAGTGGCAGTGTAGGGACAGGGGGATGGGACGAGCAGTACTTC
V gene: TRBV6-1
clone size: -
D gene: TRBD1
J gene: TRBJ2-7

CDR3 protein: CASRTRESGEKLFF
CDR3 DNA: TGTGCCAGCAGGACTCGTGAGTCTGGGGAAAAACTGTTTTTT
V gene: TRBV28
clone size: -
D gene: -
J gene: TRBJ1-4

CDR3 protein: CASSPRRQGDPNYGYTF
CDR3 DNA: TGTGCCAGCAGCCCGCGGAGGCAGGGGGACCCTAACTATGGCTACACCTTC
V gene: TRBV9
clone size: -
D gene: TRBD1
J gene: TRBJ1-2

CDR3 protein: CASTTGADTEAFF
CDR3 DNA: TGTGCCAGCACCACTGGGGCAGACACTGAAGCTTTCTTT
V gene: TRBV6-1
clone size: -
D gene: -
J gene: TRBJ1-1

CDR3 protein: CASSVAPGQGNEKLFF
CDR3 DNA: TGTGCCAGCAGCGTAGCGCCGGGACAGGGGAATGAAAAACTGTTTTTT
V gene: TRBV9
clone size: -
D gene: TRBD1
J gene: TRBJ1-4

CDR3 protein: CASSPGTGGNYGYTF
CDR3 DNA: TGTGCCAGCAGCCCGGGGACAGGGGGGAACTATGGCTACACCTTC
V gene: TRBV13
clone size: few
D gene: TRBD1
J gene: TRBJ1-2

CDR3 protein: CASGYVGQYEQYF
CDR3 DNA: TGTGCTAGTGGTTATGTGGGACAGTACGAGCAGTACTTC
V gene: TRBV12-5
clone size: -
D gene: TRBD1
J gene: TRBJ2-7